The 29 T cell receptor beta chains reported below all come from one sample, sequenced in a study of OX40 agonist ivuxolimab in advanced cancers. Only in-frame clones appear in the TCRdb table, and some are missing; sequencing was by immunoSEQ multiplex PCR. This table has more than 50,000 clones, approximately 81% appearing once. The starting material was CD4+ or CD8+ T cells sorted from blood, obtained in a trial of the OX40 agonist ivuxolimab. These receptor sequences come from an adult with an advanced solid tumor such as melanoma, head and neck, liver or kidney cancer.

This chain connects TRBV18 to TRBJ1-5; 10 bases agree with TRBD1. V was clipped by 3 bases and J by 6 bases; unmatched bases: 2. Germline values: CDR1 KGHSH, CDR2 LQKENI. This CDR3 is 14 amino acids long. CDR3 loop: CASSPTGGGQPQHF. The CDR3 nucleotides read TGTGCCAGCTCACCGACAGGGGGCGGTCAGCCCCAGCATTTT.

The DNA for the CDR3 is TGTGCCAGCCAGGGGCCTGGCAATCAGCCCCAGCATTTT. Translating it yields CASQGPGNQPQHF. This chain uses TRBV28 with TRBJ1-5; D perhaps matches TRBD1 (6 bases). The germline CDR1 and CDR2 sequences are MDHEN and SYDVKM. CDR3 length equals 13 residues. V was clipped by 8 bases and J by 2 bases, with 10 bases between them. Looking up the rest from reference TRBV28 and TRBJ1-5 gives the full variable domain: DVKVTQSSRYLVKRTGEKVFLECVQDMDHENMFWYRQDPGLGLRLIYFSYDVKMKEKGDIPEGYSVSREKKERFSLILESASTNQTSMYLCASQGPGNQPQHFGDGTRLSIL.

The chain carries TRBV7-9 and TRBJ2-1; D is unresolved. This CDR3 comprises 13 residues. Trimming cost V 2 bases and J 5 bases, with 7 bases left between them. Per the germline V gene, CDR1 is SEHNR and CDR2 is FQNEAQ (reference sequence). CDR3 sequence: CASSLQENNEQFF. The CDR3 DNA reads as TGTGCCAGCAGCTTACAGGAAAACAATGAGCAGTTCTTC.

The genes are TRBV4-1 and TRBJ1-3, with a tentative D call TRBD1 (5 bases). The V gene's germline CDR1 is MGHRA and CDR2 YSYEKL. The CDR3 runs 15 residues. The V end was cut by 10 bases, the J end by 4 bases, with 20 bases between. CDR3 residues: CATGGVGGTGNTIYF. CDR3 nucleotide sequence: TGCGCCACCGGGGGGGTGGGCGGTACGGGAAACACCATATATTTT.

V is TRBV28 and J is TRBJ1-2; D possibly corresponds to TRBD1 (6 bases). Germline CDR1 MDHEN, CDR2 SYDVKM. The V end was cut by 5 bases, the J end by 3 bases, with 10 bases between. This CDR3 has 13 amino acids. The CDR3 bases are TGTGCCAGCAGTCCAGGGGTTCACTATGGCTACACCTTC. Translated: CASSPGVHYGYTF.

Only one count was recorded for this clone. The CDR3 nucleotides read TGTGCCAGCAGTTACATCGCGGGAGATGGTATAGATACGCAGTATTTT. Its translation is CASSYIAGDGIDTQYF. The chain carries TRBV6-5 and TRBJ2-3, with 7 bases aligning to TRBD2. Germline CDR1 and CDR2: MNHEY and SVGAGI. This CDR3 comprises 16 residues. V shed 2 bases, J shed 5 bases, and the junction held 10 bases outside the gene matches.

Only a few counts were recorded for this clone. This chain connects TRBV4-3 to TRBJ2-1; weak D call: TRBD1 (6 bases). V lost 4 bases to trimming and J lost 4 bases, with 14 bases between them. The CDR3 is 15 amino acids. Germline-derived CDR1 and CDR2 are LGHNA and YSLEER. As DNA, the CDR3 is TGCGCCAGCAGCCTAAGGACAGAAACTTACAATGAGCAGTTCTTC. Encoded protein: CASSLRTETYNEQFF.

This rearrangement joins TRBV6-5 to TRBJ2-2; D is ambiguous. Trimming removed 4 bases from V and 1 base from J, with 7 bases in between. CDR1 and CDR2 (germline): MNHEY, SVGAGI. CDR3 length: 14 residues. The CDR3: CASSFLENTGELFF. CDR3 bases: TGTGCCAGCAGTTTTTTAGAGAACACCGGGGAGCTGTTTTTT.

V gene TRBV6-5 combines with J gene TRBJ1-5; TRBD1 matches at 7 bases. The junction had 9 bases not matched to a gene; V was cut back by 5 bases and J by 8 bases. Germline CDR1 and CDR2: MNHEY and SVGAGI. This CDR3 has 14 amino acids. As DNA, the CDR3 is TGTGCCAGCAGTACAGGGGCCCCCCGTGAGCCCCAGCATTTT. Its translation is CASSTGAPREPQHF.

This sequence joins TRBV11-3 and TRBJ2-2; 10 bases agree with TRBD1. The CDR3 is 14 residues long. V lost 5 bases, J lost 5 bases, and 2 bases stayed unmatched. CDR1 SGHNT and CDR2 YENEEA come from the germline V gene. In DNA form, the CDR3 reads TGTGCCAGCAGCCCGGGACAGGGGACCGGGGAGCTGTTTTTT. It encodes CASSPGQGTGELFF.

The gene calls are TRBV6-5 and TRBJ2-7, with TRBD2 as a possible D gene (5 bases). Trimming cost V 7 bases and J 3 bases, with 13 bases left between them. The CDR3 is 13 residues long. Germline V gives CDR1 MNHEY, CDR2 SVGAGI. The CDR3 region has the DNA TGTGCCAGCACCCTACTAGTTCACTACGAGCAGTACTTC. This sequence encodes CASTLLVHYEQYF.

The V and J genes are TRBV7-3 and TRBJ2-1; D gene unclear. V was cut by 4 bases and J by 5 bases, with 12 bases left in between. Germline loops: CDR1 SGHTA, CDR2 FQGTGA. The CDR3 contains 14 residues. DNA of the CDR3: TGTGCCAGCAGCTCCGGGCCGGTGGACAATGAGCAGTTCTTC. As protein: CASSSGPVDNEQFF. The full variable domain, its missing parts supplied by reference TRBV7-3 and TRBJ2-1, is GAGVSQTPSNKVTEKGKYVELRCDPISGHTALYWYRQSLGQGPEFLIYFQGTGAADDSGLPNDRFFAVRPEGSVSTLKIQRTERGDSAVYLCASSSGPVDNEQFFGPGTRLTVL.

The rearrangement uses TRBV5-1 and TRBJ2-7; no definite D call. V dropped 3 bases and J dropped 0 bases, with 10 bases sitting between them. Germline V gives CDR1 SGHRS, CDR2 YFSETQ. This CDR3 contains 14 residues. CDR3 coding DNA: TGCGCCAGCAGCTCCCTACTGAGCTCCTACGAGCAGTACTTC. Its protein is CASSSLLSSYEQYF.

This clone showed up just a few times. The V gene is TRBV4-1, the J gene TRBJ1-1, with D unresolved. The germline CDR1 and CDR2 sequences are MGHRA and YSYEKL. The CDR3 is made up of 14 amino acids. V was shortened by 8 bases and J by 0 bases, with 13 bases between the two germline ends. The CDR3 nucleotides read TGCGCCAGCGCACCGGACGGGTTGAACACTGAAGCTTTCTTT. Its protein product is CASAPDGLNTEAFF.

This clone showed up just a few times. V is TRBV10-3 and J is TRBJ2-7; D ambiguous. V was cut by 6 bases and J by 2 bases, with 17 bases left in between. Germline values: CDR1 ENHRY, CDR2 SYGVKD. The length of the CDR3 is 15 residues. The CDR3 loop reads CAIRPSGADAYEQYF. The CDR3 DNA reads TGTGCCATCAGGCCCTCGGGCGCGGACGCCTACGAGCAGTACTTC.

This chain's CDR3 is CASSPTGYEQYF. CDR3 coding DNA: TGTGCCAGCTCACCGACGGGTTACGAGCAGTACTTC. The chain is built from TRBV18 and TRBJ2-7; D remains unclear. Trimming removed 3 bases from V and 4 bases from J, with 7 bases in between. CDR1 is KGHSH, CDR2 LQKENI, per germline. The CDR3 loop spans 12 amino acids. Full variable domain (rest looked up from reference TRBV18 and TRBJ2-7): NAGVMQNPRHLVRRRGQEARLRCSPMKGHSHVYWYRQLPEEGLKFMVYLQKENIIDESGMPKERFSAEFPKEGPSILRIQQVVRGDSAAYFCASSPTGYEQYFGPGTRLTVT.

This chain connects TRBV28 to TRBJ2-5; D is possibly TRBD1 (5 bases). TRBJ2-7 matches the DNA end more closely, so the J call is doubtful. Germline CDR1 is MDHEN and CDR2 is SYDVKM. The CDR3 extends over 15 amino acids. The CDR3 DNA sequence: TGTGCCAGCAGTCCCCCAGGACATATCTCCTACGAGCAGTACTTC. Protein: CASSPPGHISYEQYF.

As for this clone: This may come from a read error, since a much larger clone is one base off. The sample has other DNA sequences that encode this CDR3 too. The rearrangement links TRBV7-8 to TRBJ2-5; 7 bases map to TRBD2. Germline V lookup: CDR1 SGHVS, CDR2 FQNEAQ. The V gene end was trimmed by 1 base and the J gene end by 4 bases; junction bases not matched to a gene: 3. The CDR3 loop spans 14 amino acids. CDR3 loop: CASSLELAGETQYF. DNA for the CDR3: TGTGCCAGCAGCTTAGAGTTAGCGGGAGAGACCCAGTACTTC.

Notes on this clone: Other DNA variants within this sample encode the same CDR3. This chain joins TRBV28 and TRBJ1-5; D gene unclear. The V and J ends lost 2 bases and 0 bases respectively, with 8 bases between them. Germline V lookup: CDR1 MDHEN, CDR2 SYDVKM. This CDR3 contains 15 residues. Here the CDR3 DNA reads TGTGCCAGCAGTTTAGGACGATATAGCAATCAGCCCCAGCATTTT. Its translation is CASSLGRYSNQPQHF.

This clone was detected once. This chain connects TRBV11-1 to TRBJ1-1; 8 positions agree with TRBD1. Germline V lookup: CDR1 SGHAT, CDR2 FQDESV (reference sequence). V gave up 5 bases and J gave up 1 base; unmatched junction bases: 6. CDR3 size: 15 residues. This CDR3 reads CASSQLTGENTEAFF. DNA for the CDR3: TGTGCCAGCAGCCAATTGACAGGGGAGAACACTGAAGCTTTCTTT.

The chain employs TRBV11-2 and TRBJ2-7; TRBD2 matches at 8 bases. The CDR3 runs 15 residues. The J segment lost 0 bases and the V segment lost 5 bases, leaving 6 bases of the junction unmatched. Germline-derived CDR1 and CDR2 are SGHAT and FQNNGV. In nucleotides, the CDR3 is TGTGCCAGCAGCCCTAGCGGGTTCCTCTCCTACGAGCAGTACTTC. Amino acids: CASSPSGFLSYEQYF.

The chain recombines TRBV6-1 with TRBJ1-1, with D possibly TRBD1 on 6 matching bases. This CDR3 has 12 amino acids. V was cut by 7 bases and J by 7 bases, with 13 bases left in between. Germline CDR1 MNHNS, CDR2 SASEGT. CDR3 sequence: CASTPRGREAFF. For the CDR3, the DNA is TGTGCCAGCACCCCCCGGGGGCGTGAAGCTTTCTTT.

CDR3 amino acids: CASSPLGRETQYF. CDR3 DNA sequence: TGTGCCAGCTCACCACTTGGTCGGGAGACCCAGTACTTC. V gene TRBV18 combines with J gene TRBJ2-5, with D uncertain. This CDR3 is 13 amino acids long. The V and J ends lost 1 base and 5 bases respectively, with 8 bases between them. From germline, CDR1 is KGHSH and CDR2 LQKENI.

The V gene is TRBV25-1, the J gene TRBJ1-1, with D possibly TRBD1 on 5 matching bases. The CDR3 contains 13 residues. The germline V and J ends were trimmed by 7 bases and 3 bases, with 12 bases remaining between them. CDR1 is MGHDK, CDR2 SYGVNS, per germline. CDR3 coding DNA: TGTGCCAGCAAATGGGGGTCGGACACTGAAGCTTTCTTT. It specifies CASKWGSDTEAFF.

The chain couples TRBV5-1 to TRBJ2-5, with 10 bases aligning to TRBD1. V trimming: 3 bases; J trimming: 5 bases; junction bases outside the gene matches: 4. CDR3 length: 14 residues. Germline V gives CDR1 SGHRS, CDR2 YFSETQ. CDR3 sequence: CASSSLDRGETQYF. As DNA, the CDR3 is TGCGCCAGCAGCTCACTGGACAGGGGGGAGACCCAGTACTTC.

This rearrangement joins TRBV2 to TRBJ1-4; D is unresolved. Looked up from germline, CDR1 is SNHLY and CDR2 is FYNNEI. There are 15 residues in the CDR3. Trimming shortened V by 5 bases and J by 5 bases, and 15 bases separated the two germline ends. The CDR3 DNA is TGTGCCAGCAGTTGGACCGCCGATATGAATGAAAAACTGTTTTTT. Translation: CASSWTADMNEKLFF. The full variable domain, with the rest looked up from reference TRBV2 and TRBJ1-4, is EPEVTQTPSHQVTQMGQEVILRCVPISNHLYFYWYRQILGQKVEFLVSFYNNEISEKSEIFDDQFSVERPDGSNFTLKIRSTKLEDSAMYFCASSWTADMNEKLFFGSGTQLSVL.

The rearrangement joins TRBV4-3 to TRBJ2-1; perhaps TRBD1 as D (5 bases). Trimming removed 2 bases at V and 7 bases at J, with 15 bases between. The CDR3 loop spans 15 amino acids. Germline CDR1 and CDR2: LGHNA and YSLEER. CDR3 sequence reads: CASSQQRQTLNEQFF. The CDR3 region has the DNA TGCGCCAGCAGCCAACAGCGACAGACGCTGAATGAGCAGTTCTTC.

This chain links TRBV6-1 with TRBJ2-1; 7 positions match TRBD2. The CDR3 extends over 14 amino acids. V trimming: 6 bases; J trimming: 11 bases; junction bases outside the gene matches: 13. Germline V gene data show CDR1 as MNHNS and CDR2 as SASEGT. The DNA of the CDR3 is TGTGCCAGCAGCGAAAACCGGGCTAGCGGAAAGCAGTTCTTC. Translated, it gives CASSENRASGKQFF.

This chain connects TRBV19 to TRBJ2-1; TRBD1 matches at 9 bases. Germline CDR1 is LNHDA and CDR2 is SQIVND (reference sequence). The trim removed 5 bases at V and 8 bases at J, leaving 10 bases unmatched. The CDR3 consists of 15 residues. CDR3 sequence: CASSYGTGNNDEQFF. As DNA, the CDR3 is TGTGCCAGTAGTTACGGGACAGGGAATAACGATGAGCAGTTCTTC.